Listed below are T cell receptor beta chains from one sample, sequenced in a study of T-cell reconstitution after alpha-beta-depleted transplantation in children. TCRdb recomputed calls from the PCR reads with MiXCR, one row per CDR3 protein. Here the sample spans some 200,000 distinct CDR3 sequences, 8.4% being singletons. Sequenced here: PBMCs, mostly from graft donor cells, sampled 360 days after TCRalphabeta/CD19-depleted stem cell transplant. The receptors come from a male patient aged 2 to 10 who had a stem cell transplant for acute myeloid leukemia, so the T cells may come from the graft donor. The conserved cysteine and the conserved F or W are not part of the CDR3 here.

v_gene	j_gene	CDR3aa
TRBV20-1	TRBJ1-5	SAISGQGVVSNQPQH
TRBV20-1	TRBJ2-1	SASLGPSYNEQF
TRBV29-1	TRBJ2-5	SVDQETQY
TRBV7-2	TRBJ2-3	ASSLRVRGDGGTQY
TRBV7-9	TRBJ1-1	ASSHRDRRYAF
TRBV7-9	TRBJ2-7	AIETLAEGSYEQY
TRBV20-1	TRBJ1-2	SARGFSGALDGYT
TRBV5-1	TRBJ2-1	ASRPGQGTFNEQF
TRBV20-1	TRBJ2-1	SAPRGIGSYNEQF
TRBV6-1	TRBJ2-7	ASSMGQPYEQY
TRBV6-2/TRBV6-3	TRBJ1-5	ASSSRTRLQPQH
TRBV10-3	TRBJ2-1	AISGLAGGSSYNEQF
TRBV7-9	TRBJ2-1	ASSPLSGASYNEQF
TRBV12-3/TRBV12-4	TRBJ1-1	ASSLWGLNTEAF
TRBV13	TRBJ2-1	ASSLGLLANEQF
TRBV7-9	TRBJ1-1	ASSTDRGTEAF
TRBV7-4	TRBJ2-5	ASSFYLAGKETQY
TRBV29-1	TRBJ2-4	SEPGTSSN
TRBV7-7	TRBJ2-7	ASSLEHDNYEQY
TRBV20-1	TRBJ2-5	SASRDSTVETQY
TRBV20-1	TRBJ2-7	SARGISGNTPYEQY
TRBV6-5	TRBJ1-2	ASSYSSTGPAYSYGYT